This T cell receptor beta chain derives from a study of T cell clones after liver transplantation. CDR1 and CDR2 (germline): SGHTS, YDEGEE. V was pared by 0 bases and J by 3 bases, with 2 bases of the junction left unmatched. The CDR3 spans 14 residues. The table came from immunoSEQ multiplex PCR; TCRdb's copy has only in-frame clones and leaves some out. The sample lists approximately 25,000 clones, roughly 69% occurring once. This receptor was identified in a human donor who received a liver transplant. The V call is TRBV5-8, the J call TRBJ2-7; TRBD2 aligns across 8 bases. The specimen was CD4+ T cells from blood, collected before liver transplant. The CDR3 DNA reads as TGTGCCAGCAGCTTGGCCGCGGGAGGCTACGAGCAGTACGTC. Residues: CASSLAAGGYEQYV.